The 26 T cell receptor beta chains below all came from one sample that was sequenced in a study of cytomegalovirus exposure and HLA in healthy donors. With 60 Vbeta and 13 Jbeta primers, the PCR was carried out. Repertoires were generated with immunoSEQ multiplex PCR, while TCRdb's copy carries only in-frame clones and drops some. This table holds over 95,000 clones, 65% to 80% found once. The sequenced material came from PBMCs. These receptors were obtained from a female donor in good health and CMV-seronegative.

V gene TRBV4-1 combines with J gene TRBJ2-5, with 10 bases that match TRBD1. CDR3 length equals 14 residues. J lost 6 bases, V lost 4 bases, and 5 bases had no gene match. Germline V CDR1 and CDR2: MGHRA, YSYEKL. Here the CDR3 DNA reads TGCGCCAGCAGCCTCGGACAGGGGGGAAAGACCCAGTACTTC. This sequence encodes CASSLGQGGKTQYF.

The chain is built from TRBV19 and TRBJ2-5, with TRBD2 identical over 11 bases. V shed 3 bases and J 3 bases; nucleotides not matched to a gene: 3. The CDR3 contains 15 residues. Per the germline V gene, CDR1 is LNHDA and CDR2 is SQIVND (reference sequence). The CDR3 DNA sequence: TGTGCCAGTAGTATTAGCGGGGGGGGAAAAGAGACCCAGTACTTC. This sequence encodes CASSISGGGKETQYF.

The V and J genes are TRBV5-4 and TRBJ2-1; TRBD1 aligns across 7 bases. In germline, CDR1 is SGHNT, CDR2 YYREEE (reference sequence). V was clipped by 3 bases and J by 0 bases; unmatched bases: 6. The CDR3 sequence is 16 residues long. CDR3 region: CASSSYRGVSYNEQFF. The CDR3 DNA reads TGTGCCAGCAGCTCGTACAGGGGCGTCTCCTACAATGAGCAGTTCTTC.

The chain joins TRBV19 to TRBJ1-2; tentative D call: TRBD1 (5 bases). V was shortened by 3 bases and J by 4 bases, with 15 bases between the two germline ends. This CDR3 comprises 15 residues. Germline lookup yields CDR1 LNHDA and CDR2 SQIVND (reference sequence). CDR3 sequence (DNA): TGTGCCAGTAGTATGGGACTAACAGGAACCTATGGCTACACCTTC. Protein: CASSMGLTGTYGYTF. Full variable domain (remainder filled in from reference TRBV19 and TRBJ1-2): DGGITQSPKYLFRKEGQNVTLSCEQNLNHDAMYWYRQDPGQGLRLIYYSQIVNDFQKGDIAEGYSVSREKKESFPLTVTSAQKNPTAFYLCASSMGLTGTYGYTFGSGTRLTVV.

The J gene is TRBJ1-6, the V gene TRBV4-1; D is possibly TRBD1 (5 bases). The CDR3 runs 15 residues. CDR1 and CDR2 (germline): MGHRA, YSYEKL. The V gene lost 0 bases and the J gene lost 10 bases, with 13 bases spanning the gap. CDR3 DNA sequence: TGCGCCAGCAGCCAAGATCAGTCAGGGCGGTCACCCCTCCACTTT. Translating it yields CASSQDQSGRSPLHF.

The chain is built from TRBV6-5 and TRBJ1-2; a weak D match, TRBD1 (6 bases). The germline gives CDR1 MNHEY, CDR2 SVGAGI. This CDR3 contains 14 residues. With 3 bases removed from V and 8 bases from J, the gap between germline ends came to 16 bases. The CDR3 DNA is TGTGCCAGCAGTTATGCGCAGGGGAATTTCGGCTACACCTTC. It yields the protein CASSYAQGNFGYTF.

This chain links TRBV19 with TRBJ2-5; a weak D match, TRBD2 (6 bases). CDR3 length equals 15 residues. The germline V gene encodes CDR1 LNHDA and CDR2 SQIVND (reference sequence). The V and J ends lost 1 base and 3 bases respectively, with 12 bases between them. The CDR3 sequence: CASSIGGAVKETQYF. For the CDR3, the DNA is TGTGCCAGTAGTATAGGCGGGGCAGTGAAAGAGACCCAGTACTTC.

The sample holds a few counts of this clone. The chain has TRBV5-1 and TRBJ1-6, with 8 bases identical to TRBD1. V shed 4 bases and J 10 bases; nucleotides not matched to a gene: 10. CDR1 and CDR2 (germline): SGHRS, YFSETQ. The length of the CDR3 is 15 residues. The CDR3 nucleotides read TGCGCCAGCAGCGCTGACAGGGGCCAAAGGTCACCCCTCCACTTT. It encodes CASSADRGQRSPLHF.

The genes are TRBV29-1 and TRBJ1-3, with unresolved D. V was cut by 8 bases and J by 2 bases, with 19 bases left in between. Germline V gives CDR1 SQVTM, CDR2 ANQGSEA. This CDR3 has 15 amino acids. CDR3 loop: CSLSREGRTGNTIYF. Here the CDR3 DNA reads TGCAGCCTATCCCGCGAGGGCAGGACTGGAAACACCATATATTTT.

This sequence joins TRBV9 and TRBJ2-1; D ambiguous. This CDR3 spans 14 amino acids. CDR1 is SGDLS and CDR2 is YYNGEE in the germline V gene. The V end lost 3 bases, the J end lost 4 bases, and 11 bases lay between the germline ends. The chain's CDR3 is CASSAGPLYNEQFF. CDR3 bases: TGTGCCAGCAGCGCTGGTCCCCTATACAATGAGCAGTTCTTC.

This clone has only a few counts. The chain uses TRBV6-6 and TRBJ2-3, with TRBD1 matching over 7 bases. This CDR3 is built from 16 residues. Germline CDR1 reads MNHNY; CDR2 reads SVGAGI (reference sequence). Trimming cost V 2 bases and J 4 bases; bases outside gene matches: 9. The CDR3 coding sequence is TGTGCCAGCAGTTACCCACCTGGACAGGTGGCAGATACGCAGTATTTT. This gives the protein CASSYPPGQVADTQYF.

There are a few counts of this clone. This sequence joins TRBV5-6 and TRBJ1-2; 7 bases match TRBD1. The ends lost 4 bases at V and 0 bases at J; junction bases unmatched: 3. The CDR3 is made up of 14 amino acids. Germline CDR1 reads SGHDT; CDR2 reads YYEEEE. The CDR3 DNA follows: TGTGCCAGCAGCCGACAGGGAGCTAACTATGGCTACACCTTC. It encodes CASSRQGANYGYTF. Full variable domain (outside the CDR3, taken from reference TRBV5-6 and TRBJ1-2): DAGVTQSPTHLIKTRGQQVTLRCSPKSGHDTVSWYQQALGQGPQFIFQYYEEEERQRGNFPDRFSGHQFPNYSSELNVNALLLGDSALYLCASSRQGANYGYTFGSGTRLTVV.

Points on this clone: Since a far larger clone is one base different, this is likely a read error. J is TRBJ1-5 and V is TRBV6-1, with 8 bases aligning to TRBD1. Germline CDR1 is MNHNS and CDR2 is SASEGT. V shed 1 base, J shed 9 bases, and the junction held 8 bases outside the gene matches. The CDR3 runs to 15 residues. The CDR3 nucleotides read TGTGCCAGCAGTGAAGAGGCAGGGGGCGGTCCGCCCCAGCATTTT. It is translated as CASSEEAGGGPPQHF.

Here the CDR3 reads CASRVQATNEKLFF. The CDR3, as DNA: TGTGCCAGCAGGGTACAGGCAACTAATGAAAAACTGTTTTTT. This chain joins TRBV2 and TRBJ1-4; D may be TRBD1 (5 bases). V lost 6 bases and J 0 bases, leaving 8 bases between the germline ends. Germline loops: CDR1 SNHLY, CDR2 FYNNEI. The CDR3 totals 14 residues.

The rearrangement joins TRBV9 to TRBJ2-1; D may be TRBD2 (5 bases). The ends were cut back, 0 bases at V and 0 bases at J, with 10 bases in the middle. Per the germline V gene, CDR1 is SGDLS and CDR2 is YYNGEE. The length of the CDR3 is 16 residues. The CDR3 nucleotides read TGTGCCAGCAGCGTAGTAACGGGGAGCTCCTACAATGAGCAGTTCTTC. Encoded protein: CASSVVTGSSYNEQFF.

The gene calls are TRBV7-8 and TRBJ1-2; 9 bases are shared with TRBD1. Germline V CDR1 and CDR2: SGHVS, FQNEAQ. The CDR3 is 14 residues long. Germline trimming cut 2 bases from V and 8 bases from J; bases unmatched to any gene: 6. CDR3 in amino acids: CASSLMGTGNGYTF. In DNA form, the CDR3 reads TGTGCCAGCAGCTTAATGGGGACAGGGAACGGCTACACCTTC.

This chain connects TRBV7-2 to TRBJ1-2, with D uncertain. This CDR3 is built from 13 residues. Germline CDR1 SGHTA, CDR2 FQGNSA. The ends were cut back, 4 bases at V and 2 bases at J, with 8 bases in the middle. CDR3 DNA sequence: TGTGCCAGCAGCTCAGACGGGAACTATGGCTACACCTTC. Amino acids: CASSSDGNYGYTF.

The chain couples TRBV5-8 to TRBJ1-5; weak D call: TRBD1 (6 bases). In germline, CDR1 is SGHTS, CDR2 YDEGEE. The ends were cut back, 0 bases at V and 12 bases at J, with 25 bases in the middle. The CDR3 runs 17 residues. This CDR3 is CASSLGGQRQALQIQHF. In DNA form, the CDR3 reads TGTGCCAGCAGCTTGGGGGGCCAACGACAGGCCCTTCAAATCCAGCATTTT.

This rearrangement joins TRBV6-6 to TRBJ1-5; possibly TRBD1 for D (6 bases). CDR3 size: 14 residues. Germline CDR1 MNHNY, CDR2 SVGAGI (reference sequence). Trimming removed 6 bases at V and 6 bases at J, with 15 bases between. The CDR3 coding sequence is TGTGCCAGCAGCCCAGACAGGAGGACTCAGCCCCAGCATTTT. It translates to CASSPDRRTQPQHF.

The rearrangement uses TRBV29-1 and TRBJ1-2; the D gene is possibly TRBD1 (5 bases). Trimming left V 6 bases short and J 10 bases short, with 12 bases between. This CDR3 comprises 10 residues. CDR1 is SQVTM and CDR2 is ANQGSEA in the germline V gene. The CDR3 protein is CSVLTVDYTF. CDR3 coding DNA: TGCAGCGTCTTGACAGTTGACTACACCTTC.

This clone was recorded a few times. This rearrangement joins TRBV5-1 to TRBJ1-4, with 9 bases lining up with TRBD1. Germline lookup yields CDR1 SGHRS and CDR2 YFSETQ. J was trimmed by 6 bases and V by 0 bases; bases with no gene match: 6. The CDR3 is 16 amino acids. In DNA form, the CDR3 reads TGCGCCAGCAGCTTGGGTGCCCGGGACAGGGATGAAAAACTGTTTTTT. Translating gives CASSLGARDRDEKLFF.

The J gene is TRBJ2-3, the V gene TRBV13; no clear D. Germline CDR1 and CDR2: PRHDT and FYEKMQ (reference sequence). The CDR3 loop spans 14 amino acids. Trimming cost V 1 base and J 1 base, with 6 bases left between them. The DNA of the CDR3 is TGTGCCAGCAGCTTAGTGTCGGGCACAGATACGCAGTATTTT. This gives the protein CASSLVSGTDTQYF.

The chain uses TRBV5-1 and TRBJ2-5; 14 bases match TRBD2. V was clipped by 8 bases and J by 2 bases; unmatched bases: 2. The CDR3 length is 14 residues. Germline loops: CDR1 SGHRS, CDR2 YFSETQ. This CDR3 reads CASRTSGGQETQYF. The CDR3 nucleotides are TGCGCCAGTAGGACTAGCGGGGGGCAAGAGACCCAGTACTTC.

The rearrangement uses TRBV5-1 and TRBJ1-2; maybe TRBD1 (5 bases). Per the germline V gene, CDR1 is SGHRS and CDR2 is YFSETQ. The CDR3 contains 15 residues. The V end lost 5 bases, the J end lost 6 bases, and 20 bases lay between the germline ends. CDR3 DNA: TGCGCCAGCAGGCCGGGACTTCTCGAGGGGCATGGCTACACCTTC. This sequence encodes CASRPGLLEGHGYTF.

This clone was counted only a few times. The genes are TRBV5-4 and TRBJ2-7, with unresolved D. V was shortened by 0 bases and J by 0 bases, with 4 bases between the two germline ends. The CDR3 has 13 amino acids. Per the germline V gene, CDR1 is SGHNT and CDR2 is YYREEE (reference sequence). The CDR3 nucleotides read TGTGCCAGCAGCTTGGAGAGCTCCTACGAGCAGTACTTC. Protein sequence: CASSLESSYEQYF.

This clone counts as medium-sized. The chain carries TRBV12-1 and TRBJ1-1; TRBD1, as called in the table, went unchecked against the DNA. TRBV12-1 is deemed a pseudogene. The CDR3 runs to 14 residues. CDR3 nucleotide sequence: TGTGCCAGCAGCTTAGACAGGGGGAACACTGAAGCTTTCTTT. Its translation is CASSLDRGNTEAFF.